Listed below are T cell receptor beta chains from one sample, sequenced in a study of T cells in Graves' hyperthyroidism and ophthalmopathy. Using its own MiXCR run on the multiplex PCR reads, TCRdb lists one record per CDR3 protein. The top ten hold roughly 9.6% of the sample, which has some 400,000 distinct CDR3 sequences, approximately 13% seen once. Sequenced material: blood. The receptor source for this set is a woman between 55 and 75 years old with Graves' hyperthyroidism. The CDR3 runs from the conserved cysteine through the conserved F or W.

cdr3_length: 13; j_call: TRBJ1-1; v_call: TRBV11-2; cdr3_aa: CASSRAYRTEAFF
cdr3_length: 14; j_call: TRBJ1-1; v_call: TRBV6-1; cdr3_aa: CASSVSGENTEAFF
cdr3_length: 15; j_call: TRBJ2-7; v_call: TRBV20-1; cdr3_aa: CSARDWASAAYEQYF
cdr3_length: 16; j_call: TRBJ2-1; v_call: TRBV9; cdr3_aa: CASSPSSGISYNEQFF
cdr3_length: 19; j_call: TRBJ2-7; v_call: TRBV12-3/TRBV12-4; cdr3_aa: CASSLILPPALGQTYEQYF
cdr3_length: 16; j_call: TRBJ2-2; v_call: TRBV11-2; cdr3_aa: CASSLGTGHVTGELFF
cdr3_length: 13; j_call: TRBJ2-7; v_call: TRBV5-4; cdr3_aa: CASSLVGSDEQYF
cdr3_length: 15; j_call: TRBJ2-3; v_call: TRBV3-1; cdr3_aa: CASSTLAQDADTQYF
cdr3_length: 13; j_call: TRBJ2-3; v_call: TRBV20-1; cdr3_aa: CSAREGYGDTQYF
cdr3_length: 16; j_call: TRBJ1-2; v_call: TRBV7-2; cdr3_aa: CASSLAGPGTGSGYTF
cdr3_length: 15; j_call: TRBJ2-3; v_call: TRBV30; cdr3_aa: CAWSGDRANTDTQYF
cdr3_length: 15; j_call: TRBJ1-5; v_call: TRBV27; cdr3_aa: CASSLNGQKYQPQHF
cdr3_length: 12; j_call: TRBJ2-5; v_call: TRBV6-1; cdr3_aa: CASRDPAGTQYF
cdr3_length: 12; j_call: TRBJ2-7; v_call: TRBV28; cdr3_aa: CATCGQAYEQYF
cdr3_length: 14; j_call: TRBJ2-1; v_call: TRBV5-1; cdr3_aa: CASSLLTSANEQFF
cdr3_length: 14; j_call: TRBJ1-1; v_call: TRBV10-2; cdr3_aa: CAPSTGQKNTEAFF
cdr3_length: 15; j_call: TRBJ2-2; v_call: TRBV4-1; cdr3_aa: CASSQDGINTGELFF
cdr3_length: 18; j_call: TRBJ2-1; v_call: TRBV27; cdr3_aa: CASSFSLAGGSSYNEQFF
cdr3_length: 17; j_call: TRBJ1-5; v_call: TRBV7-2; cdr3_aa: CASSSPLGRHSNQPQHF
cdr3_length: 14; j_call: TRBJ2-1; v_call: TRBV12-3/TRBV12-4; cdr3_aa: CASSLSVGYNEQFF
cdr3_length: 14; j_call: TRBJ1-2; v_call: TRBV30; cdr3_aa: CAWGETWRGYGYTF
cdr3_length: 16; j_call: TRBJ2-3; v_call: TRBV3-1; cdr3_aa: CASSSALAQGTDTQYF
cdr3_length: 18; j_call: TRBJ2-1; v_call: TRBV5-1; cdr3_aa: CASSPGTSGRARDNEQFF
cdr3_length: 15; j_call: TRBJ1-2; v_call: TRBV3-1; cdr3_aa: CASSQVSTGRRGYTF
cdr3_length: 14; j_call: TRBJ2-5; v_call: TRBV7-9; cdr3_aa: CASSLVGVRETQYF
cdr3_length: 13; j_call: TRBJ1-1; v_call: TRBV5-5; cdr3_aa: CATTGPTNTEAFF
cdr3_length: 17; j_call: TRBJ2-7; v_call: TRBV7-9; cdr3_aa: CASSPSSWTGRSYEQYF
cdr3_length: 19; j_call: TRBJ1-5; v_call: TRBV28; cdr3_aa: CASSCWGAREAASNQPQHF
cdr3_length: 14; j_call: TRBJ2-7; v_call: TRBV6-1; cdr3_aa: CASSYGGGTYERYF
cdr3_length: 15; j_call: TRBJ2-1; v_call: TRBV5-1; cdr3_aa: CASSLVSSGAGGQFF
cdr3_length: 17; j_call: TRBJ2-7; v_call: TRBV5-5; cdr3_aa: CASSLFWREGTSYEQYF
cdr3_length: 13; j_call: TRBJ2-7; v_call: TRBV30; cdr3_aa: CAHGQALSYEQYF
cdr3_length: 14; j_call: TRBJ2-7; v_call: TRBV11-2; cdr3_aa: CASSLSRGLGEQYF
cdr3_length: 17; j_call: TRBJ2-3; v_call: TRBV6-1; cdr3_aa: CASTPPGLAGYTDTQYF
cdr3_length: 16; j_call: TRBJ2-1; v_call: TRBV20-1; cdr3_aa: CSARGLAGGPYDEQFF